Listed below are T cell receptor beta chains from one sample, sequenced in a study of blood T cell repertoires in COVID-19. Libraries were prepared by immunoSEQ multiplex PCR; TCRdb keeps only in-frame clonotypes and omits some of them. The sample has 150,000 to 200,000 clones, 85% to 90% seen once. The source material was peripheral blood. These receptors all come from a man aged 45-65 years with active or convalescent COVID-19. Each CDR3 is given with its conserved first and last residue.

j_call | v_call | cdr3_aa
TRBJ1-3 | TRBV5-1 | CASSSTGLSGNTIYF
TRBJ1-1 | TRBV20-1 | CSASIGQPNTEAFF
TRBJ2-5 | TRBV7-3 | CASSPGGGGGLKETQYF
TRBJ2-3 | TRBV19 | CASSIASLTDTQYF
TRBJ2-2 | TRBV7-9 | CASSSRLNTGELFF
TRBJ1-3 | TRBV3-1/TRBV3-2 | CASSQGRGSGNTIYF
TRBJ1-4 | TRBV19 | CASSANTGSGEKLFF
TRBJ2-1 | TRBV28 | CASSFTGGLYNEQFF
TRBJ1-6 | TRBV4-1 | CASSHLEGQGRVPLHF
TRBJ1-1 | TRBV6-2/TRBV6-3 | CASSEQGIKHTEAFF
TRBJ2-7 | TRBV7-9 | CASSRTHTSGITYEQYF
TRBJ2-3 | TRBV21-1 | CASSQREGLEDTQYF
TRBJ1-1 | TRBV6-5 | CASRIQKNTEAFF
TRBJ2-1 | TRBV5-1 | CASSLQGRNNEQFF
TRBJ2-1 | TRBV7-2 | CASSSPPRTGDNEQFF
TRBJ2-7 | TRBV12-5 | CASGKQGSYEQYF
TRBJ1-2 | TRBV5-4 | CASSSPATGVGYTF
TRBJ1-1 | TRBV5-1 | CASSSTQGAGGTEAFF
TRBJ1-5 | TRBV9 | CASSVDQDQPQHF
TRBJ2-1 | TRBV7-3 | CASSPAGLALNEQFF
TRBJ1-1 | TRBV4-1 | CASSQDRYSGMNTEAFF
TRBJ1-4 | TRBV7-9 | CASSPGTGGLGEKLFF
TRBJ2-1 | TRBV2 | CASSPKLAGDSREQFF
TRBJ2-3 | TRBV10-3 | CAISESSQGADTQYF
TRBJ1-5 | TRBV6-5 | CASSRQGDFNQPQHF
TRBJ2-1 | TRBV27 | CASSSRTGSYNEQFF
TRBJ2-2 | TRBV7-2 | CASSLDSGGTGELFF
TRBJ1-4 | TRBV9 | CASSAGQGANEKLFF
TRBJ2-7 | TRBV29-1 | CSVGQGSSEQYF
TRBJ1-1 | TRBV6-5 | CASTLGGEAFF
TRBJ1-1 | TRBV18 | CASSHSTGRDTEAFF
TRBJ1-4 | TRBV15 | CATSRGTDLDEKLFF
TRBJ2-1 | TRBV19 | CASSIVENEQFF
TRBJ1-1 | TRBV7-6 | CASSPGVRGDEAFF
TRBJ2-5 | TRBV6-2/TRBV6-3 | CASSREYQETQYF
TRBJ2-7 | TRBV6-5 | CASSLQSSGRYEQYF
TRBJ1-1 | TRBV5-8 | CASSLFWANTEAFF
TRBJ1-5 | TRBV19 | CASSPGQGVQPQHF
TRBJ1-5 | TRBV19 | CASSIVTGTGNQPQHF